The 6 T cell receptor beta chains presented below share a single source sample, sequenced in a study of T cells after posttransplantation cyclophosphamide. Assay: immunoSEQ multiplex PCR; the TCRdb copy retains only in-frame clones and omits some. Of tens of thousands of clones detected, 93% appear once; the ten largest clones hold about 3.2%. Sequencing used PBMCs. The receptors were sampled from a woman aged 25-40 years in good health and a related stem cell transplant donor.

The chain uses TRBV4-2 and TRBJ1-2; 10 bases are shared with TRBD1. V was clipped by 0 bases and J by 4 bases; unmatched bases: 11. The CDR3 has 18 amino acids. The germline gives CDR1 LGHNA, CDR2 YNFKEQ. CDR3 sequence (DNA): TGTGCCAGCAGCCAAGAAAAGACAGGGGGCTCGGGAGGCTATGGCTACACCTTC. Translated: CASSQEKTGGSGGYGYTF.

This chain uses TRBV7-8 with TRBJ2-3; D not certain. The CDR3 is 11 amino acids. Germline V gene data show CDR1 as SGHVS and CDR2 as FQNEAQ. V lost 4 bases and J 5 bases, leaving 4 bases between the germline ends. This CDR3 reads CASSSIDTQYF. The CDR3 nucleotides are TGTGCCAGCAGCTCCATAGATACGCAGTATTTT.

This clone was seen more than once but under ten times. J is TRBJ1-6 and V is TRBV4-3; 7 bases match TRBD1. The germline CDR1 and CDR2 sequences are LGHNA and YSLEER. Losses at the gene ends were 0 bases for V and 8 bases for J; bases not matched to a gene: 1. The CDR3 sequence is 14 residues long. The CDR3 loop reads CASSQEQGDSPLHF. CDR3 DNA sequence: TGCGCCAGCAGCCAAGAGCAGGGGGATTCACCCCTCCACTTT.

This rearrangement joins TRBV13 to TRBJ2-1; the D is unclear. Germline CDR1 PRHDT, CDR2 FYEKMQ (reference sequence). The CDR3 is made up of 16 amino acids. V gave up 6 bases and J gave up 4 bases, with 19 bases separating them. The CDR3 here is CASRHRTTRLYNEQFF. The DNA of the CDR3 is TGTGCCAGCAGACACCGGACGACACGACTTTACAATGAGCAGTTCTTC.

The rearrangement links TRBV6-1 to TRBJ1-2, with TRBD1 as a possible D gene (5 bases). Trimming removed 5 bases at V and 9 bases at J, with 19 bases between. Looked up from germline, CDR1 is MNHNS and CDR2 is SASEGT. This CDR3 is 14 amino acids long. The CDR3 protein is CASSPGRRPGSYTF. DNA of the CDR3: TGTGCCAGCAGTCCGGGGCGCAGACCCGGTAGCTACACCTTC.

The V gene is TRBV4-3, the J gene TRBJ2-2, with 7 nucleotides matching TRBD1. CDR1 and CDR2 (germline): LGHNA, YSLEER. The CDR3 runs to 16 residues. The J segment lost 3 bases and the V segment lost 5 bases, leaving 9 bases of the junction unmatched. CDR3: CASSARQGPHTGELFF. CDR3 DNA: TGCGCCAGCAGCGCCCGACAGGGACCCCACACCGGGGAGCTGTTTTTT.